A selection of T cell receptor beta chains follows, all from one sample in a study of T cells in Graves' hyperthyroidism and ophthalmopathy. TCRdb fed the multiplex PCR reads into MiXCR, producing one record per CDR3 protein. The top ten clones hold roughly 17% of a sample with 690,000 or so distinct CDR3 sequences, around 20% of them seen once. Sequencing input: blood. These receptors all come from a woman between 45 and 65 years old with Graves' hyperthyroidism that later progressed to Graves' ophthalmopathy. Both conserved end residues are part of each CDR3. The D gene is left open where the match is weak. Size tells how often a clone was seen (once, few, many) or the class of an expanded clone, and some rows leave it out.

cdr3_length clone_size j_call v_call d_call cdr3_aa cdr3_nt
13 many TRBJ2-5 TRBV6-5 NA CASSYGLGPFQYF TGTGCCAGCAGTTACGGGCTCGGCCCCTTCCAGTACTTC
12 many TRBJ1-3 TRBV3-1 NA CASSQRQNTIYF TGTGCCAGCAGCCAAAGGCAGAACACCATATATTTT
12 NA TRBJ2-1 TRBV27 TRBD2 CASRGGGFEQFF TGTGCCAGCAGGGGGGGGGGTTTTGAGCAGTTCTTC
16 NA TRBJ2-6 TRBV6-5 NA CASTKGTFSGANVLTF TGTGCCAGCACTAAGGGAACCTTCTCTGGGGCCAACGTCCTGACTTTC
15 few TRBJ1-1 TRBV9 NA CASSVDGRGNTEAFF TGTGCCAGCAGCGTAGATGGTAGGGGGAACACTGAAGCTTTCTTT
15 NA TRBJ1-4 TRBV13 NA CASSQVRRANEKLFF TGTGCCAGCAGCCAGGTCCGAAGGGCTAATGAAAAACTGTTTTTT
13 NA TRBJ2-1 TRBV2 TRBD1 CASGGQEYNEQFF TGTGCCAGTGGAGGACAGGAGTACAATGAGCAGTTCTTC
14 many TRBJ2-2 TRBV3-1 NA CASSQGAGTGELFF TGTGCCAGCAGCCAAGGAGCGGGCACCGGGGAGCTGTTTTTT
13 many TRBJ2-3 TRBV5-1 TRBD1 CASAVQGADTQYF TGCGCCAGCGCCGTTCAGGGGGCAGATACGCAGTATTTT
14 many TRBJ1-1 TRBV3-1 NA CASSQRQASSEAFF TGTGCCAGCAGCCAAAGACAGGCGTCTTCTGAAGCTTTCTTT
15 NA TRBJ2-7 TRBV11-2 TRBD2 CASSLLAGGPSEQYF TGTGCCAGCAGCTTGCTAGCGGGAGGGCCCTCCGAGCAGTACTTC
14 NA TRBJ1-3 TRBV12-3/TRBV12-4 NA CASRDNASGNTIYF TGTGCCAGCAGGGACAACGCCTCTGGAAACACCATATATTTT
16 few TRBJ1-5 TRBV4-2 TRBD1 CASSQGDRGRWQPQHF TGTGCCAGCAGCCAAGGGGACAGGGGAAGATGGCAGCCCCAGCATTTT
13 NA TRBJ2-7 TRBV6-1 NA CASSERQPYEQYF TGTGCCAGCAGTGAAAGACAACCCTACGAGCAGTACTTC
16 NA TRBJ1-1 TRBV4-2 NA CASSQERIKRDTEAFF TGTGCCAGCAGCCAAGAGAGAATAAAGAGGGACACTGAAGCTTTCTTT
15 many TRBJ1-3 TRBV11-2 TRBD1 CASSQDRGGGNTIYF TGTGCCAGCAGCCAAGACAGGGGAGGTGGAAACACCATATATTTT
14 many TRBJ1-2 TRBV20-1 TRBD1 CSASRQGYDYGYTF TGCAGTGCTAGCAGACAGGGTTACGACTATGGCTACACCTTC
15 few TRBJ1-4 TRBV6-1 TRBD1 CASSFRTGTNEKLFF TGTGCCAGCAGTTTCCGGACAGGGACTAATGAAAAACTGTTTTTT
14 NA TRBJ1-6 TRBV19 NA CASGGGIYNSPLHF TGTGCCTCAGGCGGGGGTATCTATAATTCACCCCTCCACTTT
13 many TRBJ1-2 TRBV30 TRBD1 CAWSVDRVYGYTF TGTGCCTGGAGTGTCGACAGGGTGTATGGCTACACCTTC
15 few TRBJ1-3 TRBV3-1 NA CASSQGGGRLNTIYF TGTGCCAGCAGCCAAGGGGGCGGACGCCTAAACACCATATATTTT
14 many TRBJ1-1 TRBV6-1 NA CASSGVRSSTEAFF TGTGCCAGCAGTGGGGTCAGGTCGAGCACTGAAGCTTTCTTT
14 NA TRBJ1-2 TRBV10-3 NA CAISESASIDGYTF TGTGCCATCAGTGAGTCCGCCAGTATAGATGGCTACACCTTC
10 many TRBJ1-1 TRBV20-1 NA CSASFREAFF TGCAGTGCTAGTTTTCGTGAAGCTTTCTTT
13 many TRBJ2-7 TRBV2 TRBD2 CASRWLAAWEQYF TGTGCCAGCAGGTGGCTAGCGGCGTGGGAGCAGTACTTC
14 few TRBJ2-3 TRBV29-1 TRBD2 CSVCGGSSTDTQYF TGCAGCGTTTGCGGGGGGAGTAGCACAGATACGCAGTATTTT
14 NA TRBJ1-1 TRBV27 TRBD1 CASSFSRGLTEAFF TGTGCCAGCAGTTTTTCCAGGGGGCTCACTGAAGCTTTCTTT
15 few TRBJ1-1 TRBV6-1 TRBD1 CASSFYRGSDTEAFF TGTGCCAGCAGTTTTTACAGGGGGTCCGACACTGAAGCTTTCTTT
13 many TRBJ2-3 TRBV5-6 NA CASTSDRGDTQYF TGTGCCAGCACCTCAGACCGTGGGGATACGCAGTATTTT
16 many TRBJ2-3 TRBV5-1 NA CASSHMTAPGTDTQYF TGCGCCAGCAGTCATATGACTGCCCCGGGGACAGATACGCAGTATTTT
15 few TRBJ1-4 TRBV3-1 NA CASSQGGARGEKLFF TGTGCCAGCAGCCAAGGGGGGGCGCGGGGTGAAAAACTGTTTTTT
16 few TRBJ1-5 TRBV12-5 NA CASETNRAGSNQPQHF TGTGCTAGTGAAACTAACAGGGCTGGGAGCAATCAGCCCCAGCATTTT
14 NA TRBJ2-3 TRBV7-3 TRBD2 CASSRSGGPDTQYF TGTGCCAGCAGCCGTAGCGGGGGTCCAGATACGCAGTATTTT
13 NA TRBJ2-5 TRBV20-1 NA CSVPGPIRETQYF TGCAGTGTGCCGGGACCGATAAGGGAGACCCAGTACTTC
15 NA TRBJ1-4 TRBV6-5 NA CASSYRTEINEKLFF TGTGCCAGCAGTTACCGGACGGAAATTAATGAAAAACTGTTTTTT
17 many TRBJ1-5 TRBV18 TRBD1 CASSLDSKQGSNQPQHF TGTGCCAGCTCACTGGACTCTAAACAGGGGAGCAATCAGCCCCAGCATTTT
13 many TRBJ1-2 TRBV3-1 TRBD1 CASSQTTGYGYTF TGTGCCAGCAGCCAAACGACAGGGTATGGCTACACCTTC
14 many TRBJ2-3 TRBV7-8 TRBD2 CASSTGGVFDTQYF TGTGCCAGCAGTACGGGGGGAGTTTTCGATACGCAGTATTTT
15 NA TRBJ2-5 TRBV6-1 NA CASGWELLVKETQYF TGTGCCAGCGGGTGGGAACTTCTGGTGAAAGAGACCCAGTACTTC
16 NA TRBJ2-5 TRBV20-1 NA CSARDFEPNTQETQYF TGCAGTGCTAGAGATTTTGAACCGAACACCCAAGAGACCCAGTACTTC
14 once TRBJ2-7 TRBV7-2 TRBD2 CASSFSGGIQEQYF TGTGCCAGCAGCTTTAGCGGGGGGATCCAAGAGCAGTACTTC
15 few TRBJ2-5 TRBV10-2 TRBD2 CASRLSGGAGETQYF TGCGCCAGCCGCCTTAGCGGGGGGGCGGGAGAGACCCAGTACTTC
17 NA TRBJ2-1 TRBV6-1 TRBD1 CASSRDRGLGIYNEQFF TGTGCCAGCAGCCGGGACAGGGGACTCGGTATCTACAATGAGCAGTTCTTC
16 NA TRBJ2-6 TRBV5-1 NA CASRPEAGSGANVLTF TGCGCCAGCAGGCCCGAAGCAGGATCTGGGGCCAACGTCCTGACTTTC
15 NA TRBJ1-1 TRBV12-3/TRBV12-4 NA CASALWRAERLEDFF TGTGCCAGCGCTTTATGGAGGGCAGAGCGTCTAGAAGATTTCTTT
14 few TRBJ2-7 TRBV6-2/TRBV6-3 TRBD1 CASRLTGAPNEQYF TGTGCCAGCAGGCTGACAGGGGCACCCAACGAGCAGTACTTC
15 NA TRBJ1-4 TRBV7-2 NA CASSPDGGVNEKLFF TGTGCCAGCAGCCCCGACGGGGGGGTAAATGAAAAACTGTTTTTT
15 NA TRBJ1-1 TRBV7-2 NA CASSLAWDGHTEAFF TGTGCCAGCAGCTTAGCCTGGGACGGCCACACTGAAGCTTTCTTT
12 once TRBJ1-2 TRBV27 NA CASSLQGGRYIF TGTGCCAGCAGTTTGCAGGGAGGTCGCTACATCTTC
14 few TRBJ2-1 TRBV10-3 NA CAISVPDKYNEQFF TGTGCCATCAGTGTACCGGACAAATACAATGAGCAGTTCTTC
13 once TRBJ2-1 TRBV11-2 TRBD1 CASHGTDYNEQFF TGTGCCAGCCACGGGACAGACTACAATGAGCAGTTCTTC
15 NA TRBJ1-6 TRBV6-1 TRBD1 CASTPRDRGAAPLHF TGTGCCAGCACCCCTAGGGACAGGGGGGCTGCACCCCTCCACTTT
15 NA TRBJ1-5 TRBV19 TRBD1 CASSPDRGGWQPQHF TGTGCCAGTAGTCCCGACAGGGGAGGTTGGCAGCCCCAGCATTTT
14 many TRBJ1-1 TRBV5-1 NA CASSLASPNTEAFF TGCGCCAGCAGCTTGGCTTCACCGAACACTGAAGCTTTCTTT
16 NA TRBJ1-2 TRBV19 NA CASSIVGRASRYGYTF TGTGCCAGTAGTATAGTAGGCAGAGCATCCCGCTATGGCTACACCTTC